These 16 T cell receptor beta chains originate from one sample sequenced in a study of blood T cell repertoires in COVID-19. This table comes from immunoSEQ multiplex PCR, and its TCRdb copy is limited to in-frame clones, with some not included. This table has 380,000 or so clones, approximately 86% appearing once. The sample comprised peripheral blood. The receptors originated from an older woman with COVID-19, enrolled during active disease.

CDR3 sequence (DNA): TGCGCCAGCAGCCACCGAGGACTAGCGGGGGACTACAATGAGCAGTTCTTC. Its protein is CASSHRGLAGDYNEQFF. V is TRBV4-3 and J is TRBJ2-1, with 13 bases matching TRBD2. The CDR3 spans 17 residues. The V and J ends lost 3 bases and 3 bases, in that order; junction bases with no gene match: 5. The germline gives CDR1 LGHNA, CDR2 YSLEER.

The rearrangement uses TRBV29-1 and TRBJ2-5, with 10 bases identical to TRBD1. This CDR3 region has 12 residues. CDR1 SQVTM and CDR2 ANQGSEA come from the germline V gene. V was clipped by 4 bases and J by 9 bases; unmatched bases: 5. The CDR3 is CSVGDRGSSQYF. CDR3 in DNA: TGCAGCGTTGGGGACAGGGGCTCGTCCCAGTACTTC.

The chain combines TRBV6-6 with TRBJ2-7; TRBD1 aligns across 8 bases. The CDR3 extends over 15 amino acids. Germline V gene data show CDR1 as MNHNY and CDR2 as SVGAGI (reference sequence). Trimming took 2 bases from V and 5 from J; bases not matched to a gene: 8. The chain's CDR3 is CASSYDPDRVNEQYF. The CDR3 DNA sequence: TGTGCCAGCAGTTACGACCCGGACAGGGTCAACGAGCAGTACTTC.

The chain carries TRBV7-9 and TRBJ1-4; D is perhaps TRBD1 (6 bases). V lost 8 bases and J lost 0, with 13 bases in between. Germline V gene lookup returns CDR1 SEHNR and CDR2 FQNEAQ (reference sequence). CDR3 size: 15 residues. The CDR3 nucleotides are TGTGCCAGCCTAAGCTGGACAGCAACTAATGAAAAACTGTTTTTT. It codes for CASLSWTATNEKLFF.

The chain couples TRBV4-2 to TRBJ1-3, with 7 bases aligning to TRBD1. The CDR3 sequence is 16 residues long. Germline V gives CDR1 LGHNA, CDR2 YNFKEQ. V was clipped by 1 base and J by 4 bases; unmatched bases: 7. CDR3 nucleotides: TGTGCCAGCAGCCAAGCATCCGGGACAGCCGGAAACACCATATATTTT. This encodes CASSQASGTAGNTIYF.

This clone was picked up one time. The CDR3 reads CASSQEYRSSYEQYF. The DNA of the CDR3 is TGCGCCAGCAGCCAAGAATACAGATCCTCCTACGAGCAGTACTTC. The chain combines TRBV4-3 with TRBJ2-7; D unclear. The length of the CDR3 is 15 residues. Germline CDR1 is LGHNA and CDR2 is YSLEER. V was shortened by 0 bases and J by 0 bases, with 9 bases between the two germline ends.

The chain couples TRBV29-1 to TRBJ2-1; tentative D call: TRBD2 (5 bases). This CDR3 is 13 amino acids long. Germline-derived CDR1 and CDR2 are SQVTM and ANQGSEA. V was trimmed by 3 bases and J by 9 bases, leaving 15 bases between them. The CDR3 spells CSVEPSRPAEQFF. CDR3 bases: TGCAGCGTTGAGCCTAGCCGGCCGGCTGAGCAGTTCTTC.

The chain uses TRBV4-1 and TRBJ1-2, with TRBD1 matching over 12 bases. The V and J ends lost 2 bases and 8 bases, in that order; junction bases with no gene match: 3. The CDR3 runs 14 residues. Germline-derived CDR1 and CDR2 are MGHRA and YSYEKL. The CDR3 is CASSQPGTGGGYTF. In nucleotides, the CDR3 is TGCGCCAGCAGCCAACCCGGGACAGGGGGCGGCTACACCTTC.

The CDR3 sequence is CASSLESNTGELFF. The CDR3 bases are TGTGCCAGCAGCTTAGAATCTAACACCGGGGAGCTGTTTTTT. This chain connects TRBV7-9 to TRBJ2-2, with no clear D. Between the trimmed V and J ends, which lost 1 base and 2 bases, there was a span of 5 bases. This CDR3 has 14 amino acids. Looked up from germline, CDR1 is SEHNR and CDR2 is FQNEAQ (reference sequence). The full variable domain, with the rest looked up from reference TRBV7-9 and TRBJ2-2, is DTGVSQNPRHKITKRGQNVTFRCDPISEHNRLYWYRQTLGQGPEFLTYFQNEAQLEKSRLLSDRFSAERPKGSFSTLEIQRTEQGDSAMYLCASSLESNTGELFFGEGSRLTVL.

The chain uses TRBV27 and TRBJ1-4, with TRBD1 as a possible D gene (5 bases). Germline assignment: CDR1 MNHEY and CDR2 SMNVEV (reference sequence). The CDR3 spans 16 residues. Trimming took 5 bases from V and 7 from J, leaving 20 bases between them. CDR3 DNA: TGTGCCAGCAGTCCCGACGGGGGTAGGCGGAGTGAAAAACTGTTTTTT. Amino acid sequence: CASSPDGGRRSEKLFF.

The CDR3 coding sequence is TGTGCCAGCAGTTACTCGGGCAGGGGCTGGGGCTACACCTTC. This gives the protein CASSYSGRGWGYTF. The rearrangement uses TRBV6-5 and TRBJ1-2; possible D gene TRBD1, 6 bases. V lost 0 bases to trimming and J lost 8 bases, with 13 bases between them. The germline V gene encodes CDR1 MNHEY and CDR2 SVGAGI. This CDR3 is 14 amino acids long.

V and J are TRBV11-3 and TRBJ2-1; 9 nucleotides line up with TRBD2. Germline CDR1 and CDR2: SGHNT and YENEEA. This CDR3 is built from 15 residues. V gave up 3 bases and J gave up 4 bases; unmatched junction bases: 4. The CDR3 is CASSFLAGSYNEQFF. As DNA, the CDR3 is TGTGCCAGCAGCTTTCTAGCGGGGTCATACAATGAGCAGTTCTTC. The full variable domain, in which reference TRBV11-3 and TRBJ2-1 provide the parts outside the CDR3, is EAGVVQSPRYKIIEKKQPVAFWCNPISGHNTLYWYLQNLGQGPELLIRYENEEAVDDSQLPKDRFSAERLKGVDSTLKIQPAELGDSAVYLCASSFLAGSYNEQFFGPGTRLTVL.

The chain joins TRBV11-2 to TRBJ1-5, with D hard to call. Germline V lookup: CDR1 SGHAT, CDR2 FQNNGV. V shed 3 bases and J shed 1 base, with 10 bases lying between them. There are 15 residues in the CDR3. Written as DNA, the CDR3 is TGTGCCAGCAGCTTCAGCCTCGGGAGCAATCAGCCCCAGCATTTT. This translates into CASSFSLGSNQPQHF.

This chain links TRBV2 with TRBJ2-7, with D tentatively TRBD2 (7 bases). Germline V gives CDR1 SNHLY, CDR2 FYNNEI. Trimming shortened V by 2 bases and J by 6 bases, and 14 bases separated the two germline ends. This CDR3 is 14 amino acids long. The CDR3 loop reads CASSESGGRGEQYF. In nucleotides, the CDR3 is TGTGCCAGCAGTGAATCCGGGGGGCGCGGCGAGCAGTACTTC.

The chain combines TRBV2 with TRBJ2-1; perhaps TRBD2 as D (6 bases). CDR1 is SNHLY and CDR2 is FYNNEI in the germline V gene. V gave up 10 bases and J gave up 5 bases, with 15 bases separating them. The CDR3 runs 13 residues. The CDR3 region has the DNA TGTGCCAACCCCGGGACTCTTAACAATGAGCAGTTCTTC. It yields the protein CANPGTLNNEQFF.

This CDR3 reads CASSWGQLHTEAFF. For the CDR3, the DNA is TGTGCCAGCAGTTGGGGACAGCTACACACTGAAGCTTTCTTT. The chain employs TRBV27 and TRBJ1-1, with 7 nucleotides matching TRBD1. Trimming took 4 bases from V and 3 from J; bases not matched to a gene: 5. This CDR3 is built from 14 residues. CDR1 is MNHEY, CDR2 SMNVEV, per germline (reference sequence).